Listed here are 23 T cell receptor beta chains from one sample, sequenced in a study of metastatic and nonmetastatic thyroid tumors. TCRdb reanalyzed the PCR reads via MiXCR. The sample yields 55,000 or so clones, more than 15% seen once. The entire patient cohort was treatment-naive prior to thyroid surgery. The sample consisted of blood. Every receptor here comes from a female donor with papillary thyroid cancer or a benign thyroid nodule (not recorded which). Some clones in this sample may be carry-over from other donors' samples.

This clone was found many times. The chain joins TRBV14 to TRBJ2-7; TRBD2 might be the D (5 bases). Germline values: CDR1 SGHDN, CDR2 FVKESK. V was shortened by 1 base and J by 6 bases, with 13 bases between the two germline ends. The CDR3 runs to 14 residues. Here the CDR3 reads CASSQALGVAEQYF. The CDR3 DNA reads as TGTGCCAGCAGCCAAGCGCTGGGAGTTGCCGAGCAGTACTTC.

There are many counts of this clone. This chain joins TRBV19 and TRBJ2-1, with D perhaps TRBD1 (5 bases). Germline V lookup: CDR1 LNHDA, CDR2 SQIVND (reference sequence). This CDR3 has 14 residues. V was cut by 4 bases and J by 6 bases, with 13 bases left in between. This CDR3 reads CASSTQQVSNEQFF. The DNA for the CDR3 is TGTGCCAGTAGTACCCAACAGGTCAGCAATGAGCAGTTCTTC. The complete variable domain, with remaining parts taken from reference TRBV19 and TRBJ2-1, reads DGGITQSPKYLFRKEGQNVTLSCEQNLNHDAMYWYRQDPGQGLRLIYYSQIVNDFQKGDIAEGYSVSREKKESFPLTVTSAQKNPTAFYLCASSTQQVSNEQFFGPGTRLTVL.

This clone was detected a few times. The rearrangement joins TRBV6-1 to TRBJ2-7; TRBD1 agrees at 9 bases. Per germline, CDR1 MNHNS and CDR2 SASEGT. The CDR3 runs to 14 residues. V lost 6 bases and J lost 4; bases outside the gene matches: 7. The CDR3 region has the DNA TGTGCCAGCAGATCGGGACAGGGCCTTTACGAGCAGTACTTC. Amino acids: CASRSGQGLYEQYF.

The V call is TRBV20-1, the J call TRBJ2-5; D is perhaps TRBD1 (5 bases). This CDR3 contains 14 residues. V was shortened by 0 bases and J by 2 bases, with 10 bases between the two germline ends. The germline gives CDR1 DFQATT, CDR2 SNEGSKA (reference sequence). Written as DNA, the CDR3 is TGCAGTGCTAGAGAAAAGGGGCAGCAAGAGACCCAGTACTTC. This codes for CSAREKGQQETQYF.

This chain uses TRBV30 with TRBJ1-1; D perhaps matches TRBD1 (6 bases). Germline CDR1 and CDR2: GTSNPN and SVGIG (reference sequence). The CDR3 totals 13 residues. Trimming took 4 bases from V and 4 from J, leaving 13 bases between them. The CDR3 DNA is TGTGCCTGGACTAAACAAGGGGGCACTGAAGCTTTCTTT. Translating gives CAWTKQGGTEAFF.

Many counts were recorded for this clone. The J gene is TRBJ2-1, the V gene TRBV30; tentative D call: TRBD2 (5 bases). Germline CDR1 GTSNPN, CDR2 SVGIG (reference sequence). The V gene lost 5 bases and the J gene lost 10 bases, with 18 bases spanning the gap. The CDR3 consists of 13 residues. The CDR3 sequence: CAWGPLQRGEQFF. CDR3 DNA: TGTGCCTGGGGTCCCCTCCAACGGGGAGAGCAGTTCTTC.

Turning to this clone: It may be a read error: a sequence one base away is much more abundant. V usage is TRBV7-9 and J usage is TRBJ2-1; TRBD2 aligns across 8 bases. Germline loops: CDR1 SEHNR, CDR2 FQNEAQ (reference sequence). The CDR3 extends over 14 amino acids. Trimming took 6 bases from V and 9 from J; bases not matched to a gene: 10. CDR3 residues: CASSRLARESEQFF. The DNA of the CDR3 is TGTGCCAGCAGTCGACTAGCGCGAGAGAGTGAGCAGTTCTTC.

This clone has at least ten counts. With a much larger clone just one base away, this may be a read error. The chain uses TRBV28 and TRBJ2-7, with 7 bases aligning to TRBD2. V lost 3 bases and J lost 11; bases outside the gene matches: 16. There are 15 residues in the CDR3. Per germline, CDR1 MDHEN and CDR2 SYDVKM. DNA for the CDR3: TGTGCCAGCAGTTTGGGGGATGAGGGTCGGGAGGTTAAGTACGTC. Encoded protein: CASSLGDEGREVKYV.

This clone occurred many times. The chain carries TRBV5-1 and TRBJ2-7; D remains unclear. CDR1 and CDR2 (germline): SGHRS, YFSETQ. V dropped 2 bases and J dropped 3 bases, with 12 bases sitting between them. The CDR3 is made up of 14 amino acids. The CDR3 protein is CASSFRSSHYEQYF. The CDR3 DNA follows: TGCGCCAGCAGCTTCCGGTCTTCGCACTACGAGCAGTACTTC.

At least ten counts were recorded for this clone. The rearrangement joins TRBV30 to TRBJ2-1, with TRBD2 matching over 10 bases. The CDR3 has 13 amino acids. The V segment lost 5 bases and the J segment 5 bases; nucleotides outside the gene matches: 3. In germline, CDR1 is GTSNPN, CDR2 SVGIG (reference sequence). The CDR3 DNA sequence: TGTGCCTGGGAGCGGGAGGGCCACAATGAGCAGTTCTTC. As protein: CAWEREGHNEQFF.

The CDR3 protein is CSNMGTSVYNEQFF. CDR3 sequence (DNA): TGTTCCAACATGGGGACTAGCGTTTACAATGAGCAGTTCTTC. The rearrangement joins TRBV6-1 to TRBJ2-1; TRBD2 matches at 10 bases. Germline values: CDR1 MNHNS, CDR2 SASEGT. The CDR3 is 14 amino acids.

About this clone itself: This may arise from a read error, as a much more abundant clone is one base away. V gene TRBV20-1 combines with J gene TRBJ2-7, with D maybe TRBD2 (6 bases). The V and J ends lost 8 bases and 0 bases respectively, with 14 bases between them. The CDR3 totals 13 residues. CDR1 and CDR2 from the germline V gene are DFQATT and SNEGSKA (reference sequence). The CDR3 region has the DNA TGCAGTTCCCGGGGGAAGAGCTCCTACGAGCAGTACTTC. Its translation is CSSRGKSSYEQYF.

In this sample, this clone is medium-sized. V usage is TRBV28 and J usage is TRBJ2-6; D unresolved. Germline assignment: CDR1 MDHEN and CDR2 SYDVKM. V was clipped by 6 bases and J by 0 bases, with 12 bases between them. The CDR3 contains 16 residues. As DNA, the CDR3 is TGTGCCAGCAGGACATCTGGGGACTCTGGGGCCAACGTCCTGACTTTC. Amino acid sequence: CASRTSGDSGANVLTF.

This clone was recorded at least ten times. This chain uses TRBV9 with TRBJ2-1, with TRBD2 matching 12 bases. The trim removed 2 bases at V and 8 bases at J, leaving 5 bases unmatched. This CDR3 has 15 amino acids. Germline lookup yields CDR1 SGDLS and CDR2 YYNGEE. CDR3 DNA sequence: TGTGCCAGCAGCGTGACTAGCGGGAGTTTAGATGAGCAGTTCTTC. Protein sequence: CASSVTSGSLDEQFF.

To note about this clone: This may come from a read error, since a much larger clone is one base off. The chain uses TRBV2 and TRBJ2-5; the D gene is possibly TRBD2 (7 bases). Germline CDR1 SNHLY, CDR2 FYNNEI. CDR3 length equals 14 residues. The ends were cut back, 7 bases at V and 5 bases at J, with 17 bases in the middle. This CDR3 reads CASKNTGGAETQYF. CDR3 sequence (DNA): TGTGCCAGCAAAAATACTGGGGGGGCGGAGACCCAGTACTTC.

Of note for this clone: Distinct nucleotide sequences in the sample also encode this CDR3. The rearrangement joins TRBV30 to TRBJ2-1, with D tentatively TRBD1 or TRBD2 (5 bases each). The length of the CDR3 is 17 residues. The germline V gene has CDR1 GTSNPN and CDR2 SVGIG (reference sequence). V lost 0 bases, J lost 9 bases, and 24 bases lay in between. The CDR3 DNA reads TGTGCCTGGAGTGTCTGGCGTACTAGTGGGACGCAGGCTGAGCAGTTCTTC. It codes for CAWSVWRTSGTQAEQFF.

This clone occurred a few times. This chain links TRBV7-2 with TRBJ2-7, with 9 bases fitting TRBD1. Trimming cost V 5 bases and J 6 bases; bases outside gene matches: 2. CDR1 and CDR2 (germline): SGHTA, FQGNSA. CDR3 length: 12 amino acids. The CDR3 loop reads CASSVDRGEQYF. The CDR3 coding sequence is TGTGCCAGCAGCGTGGACAGGGGCGAGCAGTACTTC.

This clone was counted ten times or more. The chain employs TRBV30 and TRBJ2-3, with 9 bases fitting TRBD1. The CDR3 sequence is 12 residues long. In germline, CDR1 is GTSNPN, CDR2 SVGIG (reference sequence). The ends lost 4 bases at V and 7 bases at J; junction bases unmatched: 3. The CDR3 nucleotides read TGTGCCTGGACGGGACAGGGCTATACGCAGTATTTT. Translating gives CAWTGQGYTQYF.

CDR3 in DNA: TGCGCCAGCAGGGACCTAGCCGGAGGGCGCGAGCAGTACTTC. It yields the protein CASRDLAGGREQYF. This chain joins TRBV4-1 and TRBJ2-7, with D possibly matching TRBD2 (6 bases). Germline-derived CDR1 and CDR2 are MGHRA and YSYEKL. The CDR3 consists of 14 residues. Trimming pared 6 bases from V and 6 bases from J, leaving 18 bases between.

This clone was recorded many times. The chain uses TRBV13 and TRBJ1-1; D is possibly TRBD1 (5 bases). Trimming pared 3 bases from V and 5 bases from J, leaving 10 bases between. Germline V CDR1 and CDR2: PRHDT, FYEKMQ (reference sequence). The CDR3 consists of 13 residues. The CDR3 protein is CASSFGGTTEAFF. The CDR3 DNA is TGTGCCAGCAGCTTTGGGGGGACGACTGAAGCTTTCTTT. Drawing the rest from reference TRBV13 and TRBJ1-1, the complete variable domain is AAGVIQSPRHLIKEKRETATLKCYPIPRHDTVYWYQQGPGQDPQFLISFYEKMQSDKGSIPDRFSAQQFSDYHSELNMSSLELGDSALYFCASSFGGTTEAFFGQGTRLTVV.

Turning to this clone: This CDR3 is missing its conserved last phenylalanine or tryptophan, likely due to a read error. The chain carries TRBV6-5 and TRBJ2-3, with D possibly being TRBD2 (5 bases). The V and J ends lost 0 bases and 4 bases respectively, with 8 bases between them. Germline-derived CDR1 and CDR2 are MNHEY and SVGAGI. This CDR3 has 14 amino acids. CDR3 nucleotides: TGTGCCAGCAGTTACTCTTTGGAGGCAGATACGCAGTATTCT. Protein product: CASSYSLEADTQYS.

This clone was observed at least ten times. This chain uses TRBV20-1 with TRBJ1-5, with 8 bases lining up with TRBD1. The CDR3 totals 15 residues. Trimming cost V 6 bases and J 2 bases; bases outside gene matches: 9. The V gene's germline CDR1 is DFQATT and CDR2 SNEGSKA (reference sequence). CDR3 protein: CSAPTGDGGNQPQHF. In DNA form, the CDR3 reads TGCAGTGCCCCGACAGGGGACGGGGGCAATCAGCCCCAGCATTTT.

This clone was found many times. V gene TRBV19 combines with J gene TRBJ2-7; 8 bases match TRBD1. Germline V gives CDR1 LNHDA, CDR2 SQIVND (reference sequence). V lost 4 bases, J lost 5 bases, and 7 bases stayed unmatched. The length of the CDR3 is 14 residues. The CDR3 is CASSTQGATDEQYF. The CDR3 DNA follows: TGTGCCAGTAGTACTCAGGGGGCAACGGACGAGCAGTACTTC.